This T cell receptor beta chain was captured in a study of T cell responses to AZD1222 COVID-19 vaccine listed by TCRdb under 2021. Some background on the complete study: AZD1222 recipients whose second dose came at about 4 weeks and those whose second dose came at about 12 weeks were combined into one group, since spike-specific TCR depth and breadth did not differ between the two schedules. A total of 233 trial participants underwent TCR sequencing, of whom more than 200 had received two doses of AZD1222 and around 25 had received two doses of the MenACWY control vaccine. Trial participants were enrolled into age subgroups of 18-55, 56-69 and 70-plus years, which contained approximately 150, 30 and 60 TCR-sequenced participants, respectively.

The full study reports these points: Participants were mostly white British, with more females than males. The authors suggested clonal diversity may have been underestimated. A significant rise in spike-specific TCR breadth and depth was observed after two AZD1222 doses relative to day 0 and relative to MenACWY recipients. Conclusions about previously exposed vaccinees were limited because only six AZD1222 recipients were SARS-CoV-2 seropositive at baseline. In the small 56-69-year group, the increase in depth fell short of significance, most likely because of low power. CD4 TCRs associated with the vaccine covered the entire spike protein, and the dominant responses were in regions 160-218 and 743-854. No day 14 peak-response samples were available, so repertoires were characterized only after the peak T cell response. Reportedly, close to half of the unique spike-specific TCRs recognized epitopes lying outside the regions that are mutated in the B.1.351 and B.1.1.7 variants.

Per the publication, the time point label means: baseline before first vaccination. The vaccinee samples were drawn from two UK trials, COV001 and COV002, one of which was a single-blind randomized controlled phase 2/3 trial testing AZD1222 (ChAdOx1 nCoV-19) in healthy adults. For TCRbeta chain sequencing, PBMC samples were collected from trial participants at day 0 and at day 28 after the second dose. The CDR3 regions of human TCRbeta chains were analyzed by immunosequencing. Concerning the study's data processing: Repertoire TCRs were checked for matches against a reference library of SARS-CoV-2-specific TCRs that had been generated using the MIRA antigen-specificity platform. Breadth was defined as the fraction of unique TCRs that were SARS-CoV-2-associated, and depth was defined as the fraction of total T cells that were SARS-CoV-2-associated. Using the MIRA data, each spike-specific TCR was mapped to the spike region that the TCR reacts to and placed in a CD4 or CD8 class. Log10-transformed breadth and depth values were compared by one-way ANOVA with Sidak's multiple comparisons tests. This is the immuneACCESS table as TCRdb keeps it, with only in-frame sequences that have V and J called. A part of the clones is gone; compared with another copy, unresolved V genes explain less than half, and the rest is unexplained. The DNA gave D and trimming, while V, J and clone size come from that table. For this sample the table gives 130,000 or so clones, of which roughly 86% were detected only once. The ten top clones hold 9% to 15% of the sample.

From a lookup of the germline V gene, CDR1 and CDR2 are ENHRY and SYGVKD. Measured from the cysteine to the phenylalanine, the CDR3 is 14 residues long. The retained sequence is limited to the CDR3, 42 bases, with the frame set at the first base. V was cut back by 0 bases and J by 4 bases, leaving a gap of 9 bases between them. About this clone itself: This receptor's antigen is unknown. No clone much larger than this one lies a single base away; base qualities are absent.

The origin of this receptor is an adult in good health. This specimen was peripheral blood, taken on day 0 of AZD1222 vaccination. The chain employs TRBV10-3 and TRBJ2-5, and the D gene may be TRBD1, 6 bases matching. The CDR3 region reads CAISESTGSETQYF. The nucleotides are TGTGCCATCAGTGAGTCGACAGGTTCAGAGACCCAGTACTTC.